A selection of T cell receptor beta chains follows, all from one sample in a study of OX40 agonist ivuxolimab in advanced cancers. Sequencing used immunoSEQ multiplex PCR; TCRdb keeps in-frame clones, though not all of them. The sample yields 55,000 to 80,000 clones, 92% seen once. Sequences were derived from CD4+ or CD8+ T cells sorted from blood, sampled in a trial of the OX40 agonist ivuxolimab. The receptors were sampled from an adult with an advanced solid tumor such as melanoma, head and neck, liver or kidney cancer. Both conserved end residues are part of each CDR3. A D gene is named only where the DNA matches it firmly. Size tells how often a clone was seen (once, few, many) or the class of an expanded clone, and some rows leave it out.

CDR3 length	D gene	J gene	V gene	clone size	CDR3 protein	CDR3 DNA
14	TRBD1	TRBJ1-2	TRBV2	-	CASSEVGQGYGYTF	TGTGCCAGCAGTGAAGTGGGACAGGGTTACGGCTACACCTTC
15	-	TRBJ1-2	TRBV7-9	once	CASSPPGQPSYGYTF	TGTGCCAGCAGCCCCCCCGGGCAGCCATCCTATGGCTACACCTTC
15	TRBD1	TRBJ2-5	TRBV6-1	-	CASSLNRGLGETQYF	TGTGCCAGCAGTCTTAACAGGGGGCTGGGAGAGACCCAGTACTTC
15	-	TRBJ1-4	TRBV6-1	-	CASTLTAPASEKLFF	TGTGCCAGCACTCTAACGGCCCCAGCGAGTGAAAAACTGTTTTTT
15	-	TRBJ1-2	TRBV6-5	once	CASSLGRSSGYGYTF	TGTGCCAGCAGTTTAGGACGGTCGTCGGGCTATGGCTACACCTTC
14	-	TRBJ2-7	TRBV7-3	-	CASSHGANSYEQYF	TGTGCCAGCAGCCACGGCGCCAACTCCTACGAGCAGTACTTC
12	-	TRBJ1-1	TRBV19	-	CASRGTRTEAFF	TGTGCCAGTAGGGGGACCCGGACTGAAGCTTTCTTT
14	-	TRBJ1-3	TRBV5-1	-	CASSFEQSGNTIYF	TGCGCCAGCAGCTTTGAACAGTCTGGAAACACCATATATTTT
16	TRBD1	TRBJ2-3	TRBV5-4	-	CASRRQGRGQGSLQYF	TGTGCCAGCCGCAGGCAGGGTCGGGGACAGGGGTCTCTGCAGTATTTT
13	-	TRBJ2-2	TRBV30	-	CAWSPVRSGELFF	TGTGCCTGGAGTCCGGTCCGGTCCGGGGAGCTGTTTTTT
14	-	TRBJ1-6	TRBV7-3	-	CASSLTPAVAPLHF	TGTGCCAGCAGCTTAACGCCGGCGGTTGCACCCCTCCACTTT
14	-	TRBJ2-5	TRBV18	-	CASSPGSGQETQYF	TGTGCCAGCTCGCCCGGGAGTGGTCAAGAGACCCAGTACTTC
13	-	TRBJ2-5	TRBV7-8	-	CASSSNTVETQYF	TGTGCCAGCAGCTCGAATACGGTGGAGACCCAGTACTTC
16	TRBD2	TRBJ2-3	TRBV7-9	-	CASSPGTSGRSDTQYF	TGTGCCAGCAGCCCCGGGACTAGCGGGAGGTCAGATACGCAGTATTTT
10	-	TRBJ2-5	TRBV6-6	once	CASKQETQYF	TGTGCCAGCAAACAAGAGACCCAGTACTTC
15	-	TRBJ1-5	TRBV6-6	-	CASSYPRTDDQPQHF	TGTGCCAGCAGTTACCCTAGGACGGACGATCAGCCCCAGCATTTT
14	TRBD2	TRBJ2-5	TRBV29-1	-	CSASGLRFQETQYF	TGCAGCGCCTCGGGACTAAGGTTCCAAGAGACCCAGTACTTC
14	-	TRBJ2-7	TRBV5-8	-	CASSLRGALERQYF	TGTGCCAGCAGCTTAAGAGGGGCCTTGGAGCGGCAGTACTTC